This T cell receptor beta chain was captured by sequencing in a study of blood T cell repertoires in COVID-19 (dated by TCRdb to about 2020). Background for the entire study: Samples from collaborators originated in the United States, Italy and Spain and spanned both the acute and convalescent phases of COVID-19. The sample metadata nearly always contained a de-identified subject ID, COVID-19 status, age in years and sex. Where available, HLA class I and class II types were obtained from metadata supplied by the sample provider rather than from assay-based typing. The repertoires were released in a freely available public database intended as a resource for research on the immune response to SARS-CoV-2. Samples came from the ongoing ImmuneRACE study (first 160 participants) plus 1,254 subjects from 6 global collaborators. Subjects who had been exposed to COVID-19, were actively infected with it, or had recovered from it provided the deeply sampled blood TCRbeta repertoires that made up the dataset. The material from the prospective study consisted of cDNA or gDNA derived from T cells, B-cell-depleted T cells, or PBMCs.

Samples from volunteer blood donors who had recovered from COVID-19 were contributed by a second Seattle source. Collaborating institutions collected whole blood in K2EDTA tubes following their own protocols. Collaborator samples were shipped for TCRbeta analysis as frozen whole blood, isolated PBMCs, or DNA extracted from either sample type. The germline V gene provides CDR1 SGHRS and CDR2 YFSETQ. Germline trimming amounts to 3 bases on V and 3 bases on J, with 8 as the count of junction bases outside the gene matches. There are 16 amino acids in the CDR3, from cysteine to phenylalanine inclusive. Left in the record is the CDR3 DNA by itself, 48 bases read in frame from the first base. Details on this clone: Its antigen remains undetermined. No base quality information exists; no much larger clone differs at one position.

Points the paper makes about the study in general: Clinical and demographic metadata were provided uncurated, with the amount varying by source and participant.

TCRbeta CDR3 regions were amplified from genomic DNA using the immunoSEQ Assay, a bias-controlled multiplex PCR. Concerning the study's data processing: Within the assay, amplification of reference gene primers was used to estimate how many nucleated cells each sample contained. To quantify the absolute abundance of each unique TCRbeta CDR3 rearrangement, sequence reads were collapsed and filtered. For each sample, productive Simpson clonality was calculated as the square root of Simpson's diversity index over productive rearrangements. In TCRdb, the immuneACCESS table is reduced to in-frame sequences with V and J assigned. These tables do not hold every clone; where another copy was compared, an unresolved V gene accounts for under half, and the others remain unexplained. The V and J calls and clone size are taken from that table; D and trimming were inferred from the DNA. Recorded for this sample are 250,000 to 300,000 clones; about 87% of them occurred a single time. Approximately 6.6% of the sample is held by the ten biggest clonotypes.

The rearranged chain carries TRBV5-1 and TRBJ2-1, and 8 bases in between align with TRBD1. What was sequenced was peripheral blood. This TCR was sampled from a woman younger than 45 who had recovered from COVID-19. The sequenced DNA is TGCGCCAGCAGCTGGGACAGGATACCCCACTACAATGAGCAGTTCTTC. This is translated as CASSWDRIPHYNEQFF.